This entry is about one T cell receptor beta chain. The data were taken from a study of blood T cell repertoires in COVID-19. Everyone who took part was roughly 18 to 89 years old, and they came from 24 US areas. Cohorts were based on clinical histories the participants reported. Germline assignment: CDR1 MNHEY and CDR2 SVGAGI. The CDR3 is 14 residues long. V lost 6 bases and J lost 1, with 12 bases in between. The table came from immunoSEQ multiplex PCR; TCRdb's copy has only in-frame clones and leaves some out. Of a few hundred thousand clones in the sample, approximately 89% were seen once. The sample was PBMCs or T cells enriched from blood (not recorded which). The rearrangement joins TRBV6-5 to TRBJ1-1; unclear D gene. The receptor was derived from a woman between 40 and 55 years old who had been exposed to COVID-19. The CDR3 loop reads CASREDRGNTEAFF. The CDR3 DNA sequence: TGTGCCAGCAGGGAGGATCGGGGGAACACTGAAGCTTTCTTT.